This paragraph covers one TCR beta chain sequence. In the source study's methods: Researchers report that nucleated cell counts were estimated from reference gene primer amplification. Produced via immunoSEQ multiplex PCR; TCRdb's table is partial and in-frame only. Clonal size and the V and J genes are those of that table, whereas D and trimming came from the DNA. This table holds about 99,000 clones, about 80% found once. These data come from a study of blood T cell repertoires in COVID-19. Study context: From the United States, Italy and Spain came samples of acute and convalescent COVID-19. T cells, B-cell-depleted T cells, or PBMCs supplied cDNA or gDNA.

The sample was peripheral blood. The origin of this receptor is a woman at least 80 years old with active or convalescent COVID-19.

CDR3 nucleotides: TGTGCCAGCAGCGTAGGTCAGGGCGGCGAGCAGTACTTC. It translates to CASSVGQGGEQYF. The rearrangement joins TRBV9 to TRBJ2-7; tentative D call: TRBD1 (5 bases). The CDR3 length is 13 residues. The germline gives CDR1 SGDLS, CDR2 YYNGEE. With 0 bases removed from V and 6 bases from J, the gap between germline ends came to 10 bases.